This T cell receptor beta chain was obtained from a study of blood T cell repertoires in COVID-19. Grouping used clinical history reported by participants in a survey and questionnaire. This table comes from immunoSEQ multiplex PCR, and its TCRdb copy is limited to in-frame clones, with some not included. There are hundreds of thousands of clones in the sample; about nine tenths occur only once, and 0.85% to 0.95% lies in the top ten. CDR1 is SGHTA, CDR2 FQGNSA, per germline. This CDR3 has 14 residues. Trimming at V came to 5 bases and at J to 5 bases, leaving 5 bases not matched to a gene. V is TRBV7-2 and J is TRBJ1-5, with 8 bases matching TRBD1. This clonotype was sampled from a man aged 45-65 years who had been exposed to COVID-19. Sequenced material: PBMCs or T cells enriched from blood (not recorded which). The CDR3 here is CASSLQGADQPQHF. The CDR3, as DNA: TGTGCCAGCAGCCTGCAGGGGGCAGATCAGCCCCAGCATTTT.